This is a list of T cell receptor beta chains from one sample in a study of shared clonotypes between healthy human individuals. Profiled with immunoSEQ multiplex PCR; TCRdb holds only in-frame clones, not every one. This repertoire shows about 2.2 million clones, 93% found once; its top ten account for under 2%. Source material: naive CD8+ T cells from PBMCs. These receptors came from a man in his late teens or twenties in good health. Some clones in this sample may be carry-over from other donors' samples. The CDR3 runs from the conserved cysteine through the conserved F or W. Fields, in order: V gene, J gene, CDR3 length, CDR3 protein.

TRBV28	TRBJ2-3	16	CASSDRLAGSEDTQYF
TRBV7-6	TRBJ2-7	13	CASSPPTGYEQYF
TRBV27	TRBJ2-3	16	CASSFLLAGDTDTQYF
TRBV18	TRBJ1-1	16	CASSPVEGPGLTEAFF
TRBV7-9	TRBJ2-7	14	CASSAGQAPYEQYF
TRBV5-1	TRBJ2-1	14	CASSLAAPNNEQFF
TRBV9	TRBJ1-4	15	CASSVGAAANEKLFF
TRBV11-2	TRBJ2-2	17	CASSLVPSGTNTGELFF
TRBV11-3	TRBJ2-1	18	CASSLGVVGLASYNEQFF
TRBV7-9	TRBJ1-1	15	CASSSTRAFGTEAFF
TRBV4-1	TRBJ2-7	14	CASSHGGNTHEQYF
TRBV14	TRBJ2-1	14	CASSQEEKDNEQFF
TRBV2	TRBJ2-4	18	CASREEFPRLLAKNIQYF
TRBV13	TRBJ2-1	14	CASSLSGGQDEQFF
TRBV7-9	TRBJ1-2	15	CASSLRDRVNYGYTF
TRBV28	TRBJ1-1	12	CASSFRGTEAFF
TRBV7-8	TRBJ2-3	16	CASSLSLAGGTDTQYF
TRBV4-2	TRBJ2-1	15	CASSQERGRIDEQFF
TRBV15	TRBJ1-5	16	CATSRGGAYSNQPQHF
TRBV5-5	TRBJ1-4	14	CASSSRGQNEKLFF
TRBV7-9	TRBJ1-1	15	CASSLFKQMGTEAFF
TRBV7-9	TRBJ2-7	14	CASSPGDLLYEQYF
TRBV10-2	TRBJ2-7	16	CASSENGPGSGNEQYF
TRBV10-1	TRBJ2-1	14	CASSGWTGGNEQFF
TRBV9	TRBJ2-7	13	CASSSPPSYEQYF
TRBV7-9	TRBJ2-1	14	CASSRLPRNDEQFF
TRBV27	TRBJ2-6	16	CASRRTGSSGANVLTF
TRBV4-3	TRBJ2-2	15	CASSQDPVGTGELFF
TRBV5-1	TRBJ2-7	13	CASLDTGVGEQYF
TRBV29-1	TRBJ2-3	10	CSVGADTQYF
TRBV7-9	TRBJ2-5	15	CASSYVGQAVETQYF
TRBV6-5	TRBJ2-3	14	CASSYYQGSDTQYF
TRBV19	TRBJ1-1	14	CASDHFGVNTEAFF
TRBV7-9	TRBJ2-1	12	CASSFTGVEQFF
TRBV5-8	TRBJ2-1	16	CASSLLTSGSGDEQFF
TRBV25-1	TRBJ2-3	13	CASIGDGADTQYF
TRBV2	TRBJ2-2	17	CASSKVQDRVNTGELFF
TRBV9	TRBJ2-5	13	CASSVDGPGTQYF
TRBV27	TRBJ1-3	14	CASSLDSSGNTIYF
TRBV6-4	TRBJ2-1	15	CASSDLAGGLNEQFF
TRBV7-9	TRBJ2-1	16	CASSLDLPYSYNEQFF
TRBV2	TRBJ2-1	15	CASSTGLETYNEQFF
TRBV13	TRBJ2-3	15	CASSLRPAGSDTQYF
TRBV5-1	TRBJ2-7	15	CASSTDRVSLSEQYF
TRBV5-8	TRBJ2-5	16	CASSWGFDRLQETQYF
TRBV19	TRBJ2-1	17	CASSIRSSGSSYNEQFF
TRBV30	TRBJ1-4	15	CAWSVRDGLNEKLFF
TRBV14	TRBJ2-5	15	CASSQGGRTGETQYF
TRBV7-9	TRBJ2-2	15	CASSPETGVTGELFF
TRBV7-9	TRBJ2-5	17	CASSTRQATEYQETQYF
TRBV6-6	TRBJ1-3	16	CASSPQGGDLGNTIYF